These 29 T cell receptor beta chains originate from one sample sequenced in a study of early T cells in non-severe SARS-CoV-2 infection. MiXCR, applied by TCRdb to the 5' RACE reads, yields one record per CDR3 protein. The sample has over 70,000 distinct CDR3 sequences, 13% to 15% seen once; the top ten hold over 6.5%. The sequencing sample was made of whole blood. The receptors come from an adult who was a healthcare worker with PCR-confirmed SARS-CoV-2 infection or an uninfected control (not recorded which).

This rearrangement joins TRBV4-2 to TRBJ2-2, with D possibly being TRBD1 (5 bases). The germline gives CDR1 LGHNA, CDR2 YNFKEQ. The CDR3 consists of 16 residues. Deletions cut 4 bases from V and 4 bases from J, with 16 bases between. Here the CDR3 DNA reads TGTGCCAGCAGCCTCTCTACAGGCCACATCACCGGGGAGCTGTTTTTT. Translated, it gives CASSLSTGHITGELFF.

This clonotype has a count of ten or more. The chain recombines TRBV24-1 with TRBJ2-1; possible D gene TRBD2, 5 bases. Trimming left V 5 bases short and J 6 bases short, with 22 bases between. CDR3 length equals 17 residues. CDR1 and CDR2 (germline): KGHDR, SFDVKD. CDR3 loop: CATSAYPRGRVVNEQFF. DNA for the CDR3: TGTGCCACCAGTGCCTACCCACGGGGAAGAGTGGTCAATGAGCAGTTCTTC.

This clonotype was seen only a few times. The V gene is TRBV5-1, the J gene TRBJ2-1, with D perhaps matching TRBD2 (5 bases). This CDR3 is built from 13 residues. V was shortened by 0 bases and J by 6 bases, with 7 bases between the two germline ends. The germline gives CDR1 SGHRS, CDR2 YFSETQ. The CDR3 DNA reads as TGCGCCAGCAGCTTGGCGAGCGGCAATGAGCAGTTCTTC. Amino acids: CASSLASGNEQFF.

This clonotype was seen many times. The V gene is TRBV7-9, the J gene TRBJ2-7; 9 positions match TRBD1. The germline CDR1 and CDR2 sequences are SEHNR and FQNEAQ (reference sequence). V lost 6 bases, J lost 2 bases, and 8 bases stayed unmatched. The CDR3 sequence is 15 residues long. This CDR3 reads CASSFTGGETYEQYF. DNA of the CDR3: TGTGCCAGCAGTTTTACAGGGGGCGAGACCTACGAGCAGTACTTC.

The V gene is TRBV7-7, the J gene TRBJ1-5, with D possibly TRBD1 on 5 matching bases. Germline V lookup: CDR1 SSHAT, CDR2 FNYEAQ (reference sequence). Trimming took 0 bases from V and 9 from J, leaving 15 bases between them. The CDR3 has 15 amino acids. Here the CDR3 reads CASSLARGRGGPQHF. The CDR3 DNA is TGTGCCAGCAGCTTAGCGCGGGGACGAGGTGGGCCCCAGCATTTT.

The table lists this clonotype with many counts. V is TRBV20-1 and J is TRBJ2-1; 10 bases fit TRBD2. The CDR3 runs 15 residues. Looked up from germline, CDR1 is DFQATT and CDR2 is SNEGSKA (reference sequence). J gave up 6 bases and V 5 bases, and 10 bases lay outside the gene matches. The CDR3 here is CSAPLAGEAGNEQFF. The DNA for the CDR3 is TGCAGTGCTCCCCTAGCGGGAGAGGCGGGCAATGAGCAGTTCTTC.

This clonotype was seen repeatedly, ten times or more. This sequence joins TRBV5-6 and TRBJ2-1; a weak D match, TRBD1 (5 bases). The germline V gene has CDR1 SGHDT and CDR2 YYEEEE. The CDR3 contains 16 residues. Deletions cut 4 bases from V and 4 bases from J, with 18 bases between. The CDR3 nucleotides are TGTGCCAGCAGCGGGGCGACCGCGCTGACTTACAATGAGCAGTTCTTC. This translates into CASSGATALTYNEQFF. The variable domain in full, with the rest retrieved from reference TRBV5-6 and TRBJ2-1, is DAGVTQSPTHLIKTRGQQVTLRCSPKSGHDTVSWYQQALGQGPQFIFQYYEEEERQRGNFPDRFSGHQFPNYSSELNVNALLLGDSALYLCASSGATALTYNEQFFGPGTRLTVL.

V and J are TRBV30 and TRBJ2-7; D perhaps matches TRBD2 (6 bases). V was pared by 0 bases and J by 2 bases, with 23 bases between. Per the germline V gene, CDR1 is GTSNPN and CDR2 is SVGIG (reference sequence). The CDR3 loop spans 18 amino acids. The CDR3 DNA reads TGTGCCTGGAGTGTACGGGTGTTAACCAGCGGGTTCACCTACGAGCAGTACTTC. Its translation is CAWSVRVLTSGFTYEQYF.

The chain combines TRBV11-1 with TRBJ1-6, with 8 bases lining up with TRBD1. CDR3 size: 15 residues. The germline V gene encodes CDR1 SGHAT and CDR2 FQDESV (reference sequence). With V trimmed by 5 bases and J by 7 bases, 7 bases remained unmatched. As DNA, the CDR3 is TGTGCCAGCAGCCCAGACAGGGGACCGAATTCACCCCTCCACTTT. Residues: CASSPDRGPNSPLHF.

This clonotype occurred many times. The chain has TRBV28 and TRBJ2-7; TRBD1 is a possible D gene (5 bases). Trimming shortened V by 5 bases and J by 12 bases, and 17 bases separated the two germline ends. CDR1 and CDR2 from the germline V gene are MDHEN and SYDVKM. This CDR3 is built from 12 residues. The CDR3 spells CASSPVARGRYF. The CDR3 DNA sequence: TGTGCCAGCAGTCCCGTCGCAAGGGGCCGGTACTTC.

This clonotype was counted a few times. The rearrangement links TRBV20-1 to TRBJ2-1; D remains unclear. CDR1 and CDR2 from the germline V gene are DFQATT and SNEGSKA (reference sequence). CDR3 length: 12 residues. Trimming took off 1 base at V and 8 bases at J, with 9 bases between the two ends. The CDR3 loop reads CSARVGTDEQFF. CDR3 bases: TGCAGTGCTAGAGTGGGTACGGATGAGCAGTTCTTC.

This clonotype occurred many times. This chain connects TRBV5-4 to TRBJ2-7; tentatively, D is TRBD1 (5 bases). The ends were cut back, 1 base at V and 4 bases at J, with 12 bases in the middle. This CDR3 region has 14 residues. Germline V gene sequence: CDR1 SGHNT, CDR2 YYREEE (reference sequence). This CDR3 reads CASSLNRRLYEQYF. As DNA, the CDR3 is TGTGCCAGCAGCTTGAACAGGAGACTTTACGAGCAGTACTTC.

This rearrangement joins TRBV27 to TRBJ1-1, with 8 positions matching TRBD1. The trim removed 6 bases at V and 2 bases at J, leaving 5 bases unmatched. Germline CDR1 MNHEY, CDR2 SMNVEV (reference sequence). The CDR3 is made up of 14 amino acids. CDR3 nucleotide sequence: TGTGCCAGCAGCAGGGACAGGTCAAACACTGAAGCTTTCTTT. Protein product: CASSRDRSNTEAFF.

Concerning this clonotype: Its ends do not fully match the called genes, so a read error is possible. The V and J genes are TRBV7-9 and TRBJ1-5; D gene ambiguous. The germline gives CDR1 SEHNR, CDR2 FQNEAQ (reference sequence). This CDR3 comprises 13 residues. The chain's CDR3 is CASSLVADQAQHF. CDR3 DNA sequence: TGTGCCAGCAGCTTAGTTGCGGATCAGGCCCAGCATTTT.

This clonotype appeared many times. The chain has TRBV6-5 and TRBJ2-7; D may match TRBD1 or TRBD2 (5 bases each). The CDR3 has 14 amino acids. The germline V gene encodes CDR1 MNHEY and CDR2 SVGAGI. Trimming shortened V by 2 bases and J by 2 bases, and 10 bases separated the two germline ends. The CDR3 DNA reads as TGTGCCAGCAGTTACCGGGACCGCGCCTACGAGCAGTACTTC. Its protein is CASSYRDRAYEQYF.

This clonotype appeared a few times. The chain combines TRBV20-1 with TRBJ2-4, with 7 bases identical to TRBD1. The V gene end was trimmed by 6 bases and the J gene end by 6 bases; junction bases not matched to a gene: 11. The germline gives CDR1 DFQATT, CDR2 SNEGSKA (reference sequence). This CDR3 is built from 14 residues. CDR3 region: CSAADRLGGNIQYF. CDR3 coding DNA: TGCAGTGCCGCGGACAGGCTAGGAGGAAACATTCAGTACTTC.

CDR3 loop: CASSLNGLAGNEQFF. CDR3 nucleotides: TGTGCCAGCAGCCTAAACGGACTAGCGGGGAATGAGCAGTTCTTC. The chain combines TRBV3-1 with TRBJ2-1; 12 bases are shared with TRBD2. Germline V gene data show CDR1 as LGHDT and CDR2 as YNNKEL (reference sequence). The CDR3 runs 15 residues. V was clipped by 4 bases and J by 7 bases; unmatched bases: 5.

This clonotype was picked up a small number of times. V and J are TRBV10-1 and TRBJ1-4; 7 bases are shared with TRBD1. CDR1 is WNHNN and CDR2 is SYGVQD in the germline V gene (reference sequence). Trimming removed 8 bases from V and 7 bases from J; junction bases left unmatched: 7. The CDR3 loop spans 13 amino acids. The DNA of the CDR3 is TGCGCCAGCGCAGGGGGACTCGCTGAAAAACTGTTTTTT. Translated: CASAGGLAEKLFF.

In regard to this clonotype: Since a much larger clone is just one base distant, this may be a read error. The J gene is TRBJ2-3, the V gene TRBV2; D is unresolved. V was trimmed by 2 bases and J by 1 base, leaving 7 bases between them. The CDR3 covers 14 residues. Germline-derived CDR1 and CDR2 are SNHLY and FYNNEI. CDR3 sequence: CASSELMRTDTQYF. In DNA form, the CDR3 reads TGTGCCAGCAGTGAACTAATGCGCACAGATACGCAGTATTTT.

This sequence joins TRBV5-4 and TRBJ1-3; a weak D match, TRBD1 (5 bases). The length of the CDR3 is 15 residues. V lost 4 bases and J lost 2, with 13 bases in between. Germline V gene lookup returns CDR1 SGHNT and CDR2 YYREEE (reference sequence). The CDR3 region is CASSRAGTAGNTIYF. The DNA of the CDR3 is TGTGCCAGCAGCAGAGCCGGGACTGCTGGAAACACCATATATTTT.

The rearrangement links TRBV20-1 to TRBJ2-7; 8 bases are shared with TRBD1. Germline V gene sequence: CDR1 DFQATT, CDR2 SNEGSKA (reference sequence). There are 13 residues in the CDR3. Trimming removed 2 bases from V and 5 bases from J; junction bases left unmatched: 5. The DNA for the CDR3 is TGCAGTGCTAGAAGACAGGGGATCCACGAGCAGTACTTC. It specifies CSARRQGIHEQYF.

A few counts support this clonotype. The chain recombines TRBV27 with TRBJ2-1; TRBD2 agrees at 9 bases. Per the germline V gene, CDR1 is MNHEY and CDR2 is SMNVEV (reference sequence). The CDR3 has 15 residues. Trimming cost V 8 bases and J 4 bases; bases outside gene matches: 9. CDR3 sequence (DNA): TGTGCCAGCCGAACTAGGACTAGCGCATACAATGAGCAGTTCTTC. It specifies CASRTRTSAYNEQFF.

This clonotype was seen more than once but under ten times. The chain employs TRBV5-8 and TRBJ2-3; TRBD2 is a possible D gene (5 bases). Looked up from germline, CDR1 is SGHTS and CDR2 is YDEGEE. CDR3 length: 14 residues. Trimming removed 4 bases from V and 8 bases from J, with 17 bases in between. For the CDR3, the DNA is TGTGCCAGCAGCCCTTGGACTCAACGGACTACGCAGTATTTT. Its translation is CASSPWTQRTTQYF.

This clonotype was recorded a few times. This rearrangement joins TRBV6-1 to TRBJ1-1, with TRBD1 as a possible D gene (5 bases). Germline CDR1 and CDR2: MNHNS and SASEGT. Trimming took off 8 bases at V and 1 base at J, with 17 bases between the two ends. The CDR3 length is 15 residues. The CDR3: CASGAGAGRNTEAFF. In nucleotides, the CDR3 is TGTGCCAGCGGAGCCGGAGCAGGGCGGAACACTGAAGCTTTCTTT.

Many counts were recorded for this clonotype. The chain links TRBV7-3 to TRBJ2-1; no clear D gene. CDR3 length: 15 residues. CDR1 and CDR2 from the germline V gene are SGHTA and FQGTGA. V lost 5 bases and J lost 4, with 15 bases in between. The CDR3 DNA follows: TGTGCCAGCAGCCAGTCGGCTAGGGTTTACAATGAGCAGTTCTTC. Protein sequence: CASSQSARVYNEQFF.

This clonotype was observed a few times. V and J are TRBV7-8 and TRBJ1-1, with TRBD1 matching over 7 bases. V shed 5 bases, J shed 5 bases, and the junction held 8 bases outside the gene matches. This CDR3 comprises 14 residues. Germline values: CDR1 SGHVS, CDR2 FQNEAQ. The CDR3 protein is CASSAQGTGTEAFF. The CDR3 region has the DNA TGTGCCAGCAGCGCACAGGGGACGGGGACTGAAGCTTTCTTT.

The chain joins TRBV6-1 to TRBJ2-2; 8 positions match TRBD1. The CDR3 is made up of 14 amino acids. Trimming cost V 6 bases and J 4 bases; bases outside gene matches: 4. CDR1 MNHNS and CDR2 SASEGT come from the germline V gene. In nucleotides, the CDR3 is TGTGCCAGCAGGACGGACAGGGTCACCGGGGAGCTGTTTTTT. Its translation is CASRTDRVTGELFF.

The table lists this clonotype with a few counts. J is TRBJ1-3 and V is TRBV9, with TRBD1 matching 7 bases. Germline loops: CDR1 SGDLS, CDR2 YYNGEE. V dropped 5 bases and J dropped 8; count of bases not matched to a gene: 7. This CDR3 has 13 residues. CDR3 protein: CASSTTGHDTIYF. The CDR3 region has the DNA TGTGCCAGCAGTACGACAGGGCACGACACCATATATTTT.

V usage is TRBV28 and J usage is TRBJ2-7; TRBD1 matches at 7 bases. Germline V CDR1 and CDR2: MDHEN, SYDVKM. The CDR3 has 14 amino acids. Trimming removed 6 bases from V and 5 bases from J; junction bases left unmatched: 10. This CDR3 reads CASSPPPTGDEQYF. The CDR3 DNA reads as TGTGCCAGCAGCCCGCCCCCTACAGGGGACGAGCAGTACTTC.